The 9 T cell receptor beta chains below were found in one sample sequenced in a study of T cell responses to AZD1222 COVID-19 vaccine. Sequenced by immunoSEQ multiplex PCR; TCRdb stores in-frame clones only, minus some. The sample has roughly 80,000 clones, roughly 80% seen once. The input for sequencing was peripheral blood, taken on day 0 of AZD1222 vaccination. These receptors were taken from an adult in good health.

The V and J genes are TRBV5-1 and TRBJ1-1; D is possibly TRBD1 (5 bases). This CDR3 has 13 amino acids. Per germline, CDR1 SGHRS and CDR2 YFSETQ. Trimming left V 0 bases short and J 6 bases short, with 9 bases between. The CDR3 reads CASSLVGGAEAFF. For the CDR3, the DNA is TGCGCCAGCAGCTTGGTTGGGGGAGCTGAAGCTTTCTTT.

J is TRBJ2-4 and V is TRBV18; no definite D call. The length of the CDR3 is 15 residues. The germline V gene has CDR1 KGHSH and CDR2 LQKENI. Between the trimmed V and J ends, which lost 4 bases and 2 bases, there was a span of 12 bases. CDR3 bases: TGTGCCAGCTCACTCGCCGAGGCGCCCAAAAACATTCAGTACTTC. Translating gives CASSLAEAPKNIQYF.

This clone was detected only a few times. The sample holds other DNA sequences that translate to the same CDR3. The V gene is TRBV5-1, the J gene TRBJ2-1; 11 bases align to TRBD2. Germline values: CDR1 SGHRS, CDR2 YFSETQ. The length of the CDR3 is 14 residues. The J segment lost 4 bases and the V segment lost 3 bases, leaving 0 bases of the junction unmatched. The CDR3 here is CASSSSGGYNEQFF. In DNA form, the CDR3 reads TGCGCCAGCAGCTCTAGCGGGGGGTACAATGAGCAGTTCTTC.

The V gene is TRBV9, the J gene TRBJ1-5; D gene uncertain. V was shortened by 0 bases and J by 4 bases, with 11 bases between the two germline ends. The CDR3 totals 15 residues. Germline V gene data show CDR1 as SGDLS and CDR2 as YYNGEE. CDR3 sequence (DNA): TGTGCCAGCAGCGTAGGGGCGGATTATAATCAGCCCCAGCATTTT. Translated, it gives CASSVGADYNQPQHF.

V gene TRBV27 combines with J gene TRBJ2-4; D is unclear. V lost 3 bases to trimming and J lost 1 base, with 19 bases between them. CDR1 MNHEY and CDR2 SMNVEV come from the germline V gene (reference sequence). This CDR3 has 18 amino acids. The CDR3 here is CASSFPAIRVGAKNIQYF. Written as DNA, the CDR3 is TGTGCCAGCAGTTTCCCCGCGATTAGGGTAGGCGCCAAAAACATTCAGTACTTC.

The genes are TRBV28 and TRBJ2-7; 9 positions agree with TRBD1. The V gene end was trimmed by 4 bases and the J gene end by 4 bases; junction bases not matched to a gene: 8. Germline assignment: CDR1 MDHEN and CDR2 SYDVKM. The CDR3 spans 15 residues. The CDR3 here is CASSSAGTGRYEQYF. CDR3 bases: TGTGCCAGCAGTTCGGCAGGGACAGGGCGGTACGAGCAGTACTTC.

The chain has TRBV30 and TRBJ1-2, with D perhaps TRBD1 (5 bases). Deletions cut 0 bases from V and 5 bases from J, with 10 bases between. The germline V gene has CDR1 GTSNPN and CDR2 SVGIG (reference sequence). The CDR3 consists of 13 residues. The CDR3 nucleotides are TGTGCCTGGAGTGTAAGGGGAGAATATGGCTACACCTTC. Translated, it gives CAWSVRGEYGYTF.

V usage is TRBV29-1 and J usage is TRBJ1-1; D is possibly TRBD1 (5 bases). Trimming cost V 7 bases and J 6 bases, with 15 bases left between them. Germline CDR1 is SQVTM and CDR2 is ANQGSEA. There are 12 residues in the CDR3. The CDR3 loop is CSAAIGEAEAFF. DNA of the CDR3: TGCAGCGCTGCCATAGGGGAGGCTGAAGCTTTCTTT. Full variable domain (missing parts from reference TRBV29-1 and TRBJ1-1): SAVISQKPSRDICQRGTSLTIQCQVDSQVTMMFWYRQQPGQSLTLIATANQGSEATYESGFVIDKFPISRPNLTFSTLTVSNMSPEDSSIYLCSAAIGEAEAFFGQGTRLTVV.

Points on this clone: A read error may produce the germline difference seen at one junction end. The chain is built from TRBV14 and TRBJ2-7, with 10 bases fitting TRBD1. Germline assignment: CDR1 SGHDN and CDR2 FVKESK. This CDR3 spans 15 amino acids. CDR3 nucleotides: TGTGCCAGCAGGCAAGCCGGGACAGGGGCCTACGAGCAGTACTTC. Translating gives CASRQAGTGAYEQYF.